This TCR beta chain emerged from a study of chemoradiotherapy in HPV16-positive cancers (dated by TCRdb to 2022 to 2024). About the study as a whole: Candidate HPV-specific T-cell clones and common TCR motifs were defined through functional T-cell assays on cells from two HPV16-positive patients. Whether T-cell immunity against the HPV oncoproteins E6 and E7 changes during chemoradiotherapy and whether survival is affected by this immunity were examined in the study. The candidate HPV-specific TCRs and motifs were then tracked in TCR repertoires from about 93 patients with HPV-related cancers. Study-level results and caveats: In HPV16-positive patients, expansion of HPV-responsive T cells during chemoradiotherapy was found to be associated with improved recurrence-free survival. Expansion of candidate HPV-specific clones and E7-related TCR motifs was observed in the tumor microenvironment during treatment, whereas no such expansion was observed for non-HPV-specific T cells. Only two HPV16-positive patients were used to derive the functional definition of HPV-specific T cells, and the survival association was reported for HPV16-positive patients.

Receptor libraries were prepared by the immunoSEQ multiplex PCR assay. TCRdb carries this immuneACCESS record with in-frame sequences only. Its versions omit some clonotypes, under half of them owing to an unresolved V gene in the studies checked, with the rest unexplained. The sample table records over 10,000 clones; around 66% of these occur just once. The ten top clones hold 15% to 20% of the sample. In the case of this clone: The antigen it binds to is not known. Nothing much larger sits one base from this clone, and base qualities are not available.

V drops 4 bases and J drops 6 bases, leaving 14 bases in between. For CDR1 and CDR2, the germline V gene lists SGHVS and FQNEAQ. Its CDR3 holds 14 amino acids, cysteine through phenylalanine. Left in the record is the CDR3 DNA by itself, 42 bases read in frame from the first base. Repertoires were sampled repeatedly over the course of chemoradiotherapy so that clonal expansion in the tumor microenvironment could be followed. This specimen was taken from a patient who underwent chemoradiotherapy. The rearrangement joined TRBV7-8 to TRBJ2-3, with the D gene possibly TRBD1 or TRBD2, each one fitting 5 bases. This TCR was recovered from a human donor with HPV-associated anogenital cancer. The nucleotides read TGTGCCAGCAGCTCGCAACAGGTAGCGGATACGCAGTATTTT. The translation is CASSSQQVADTQYF. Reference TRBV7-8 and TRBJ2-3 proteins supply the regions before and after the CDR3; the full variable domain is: GAGVSQSPRYKVAKRGQDVALRCDPISGHVSLFWYQQALGQGPEFLTYFQNEAQLDKSGLPSDRFFAERPEGSVSTLKIQRTQQEDSAVYLCASSSQQVADTQYFGPGTRLTVL.